At least ten counts were recorded for the clone carrying this T cell receptor (beta chain). The entry originates in a study of T cells of healthy individuals. TCRdb passed the 5' RACE reads through MiXCR, listing each CDR3 protein once. The data show about 96,000 distinct CDR3 sequences, with approximately 16% seen just once and approximately 5.7% held by the top ten. Trimming removed 1 base from V and 3 bases from J; junction bases left unmatched: 12. Germline V gene data show CDR1 as SQVTM and CDR2 as ANQGSEA. The CDR3 length is 18 residues. V gene TRBV29-1 combines with J gene TRBJ2-1, with TRBD2 matching over 10 bases. The receptor was isolated from a human donor in good health. CDR3: CSVEGLAGESQDYNEQFF. CDR3 coding DNA: TGCAGCGTTGAAGGCCTAGCGGGAGAGAGTCAGGACTACAATGAGCAGTTCTTC.